Listed below are T cell receptor beta chains from one sample, sequenced in a study of T cell responses to AZD1222 COVID-19 vaccine. Only in-frame clones appear in the TCRdb table, and some are missing; sequencing was by immunoSEQ multiplex PCR. The repertoire holds tens of thousands of clones, with more than 70% as singletons. The sample consisted of peripheral blood, taken on day 0 of AZD1222 vaccination. These receptors were collected from an adult in good health. The CDR3 runs from the conserved cysteine through the conserved F or W. The D gene is left open where the match is weak. Where a row states a size, it is once, few, many or the class of an expanded clone; other rows omit it.

v_call	clone_size	d_call	j_call	cdr3_nt	cdr3_aa
TRBV30	-	-	TRBJ1-1	TGTGCCTGGAGGGCTCCGGGTTTCAGCACTGAAGCTTTCTTT	CAWRAPGFSTEAFF
TRBV19	-	-	TRBJ1-1	TGTGCCAGTAGTGTCAAGTGGTTAACTGAAGCTTTCTTT	CASSVKWLTEAFF
TRBV29-1	-	-	TRBJ1-5	TGCAGCGTAGGCGACAGGAATCAGCCCCAGCATTTT	CSVGDRNQPQHF
TRBV28	-	TRBD1	TRBJ1-2	TGTGCCAGCACCCAGGACAGGGGGGACTATGGCTACACCTTC	CASTQDRGDYGYTF
TRBV6-1	-	-	TRBJ1-5	TGTGCCAGCAGTGAGTTAGACAATCAGCCCCAGCATTTT	CASSELDNQPQHF
TRBV18	-	-	TRBJ2-3	TGTGCCAGCTCACCAGGAGGGACGGAAGGGGGGCCCCTTAGCACAGATACGCAGTATTTT	CASSPGGTEGGPLSTDTQYF
TRBV5-1	-	-	TRBJ1-2	TGCGCCAGCAACAACGGGTTTGGCTACACCTTC	CASNNGFGYTF
TRBV30	-	-	TRBJ1-3	TGTGCCTGGAGTTCACTATCTGGAAACACCATATATTTT	CAWSSLSGNTIYF
TRBV2	-	-	TRBJ1-5	TGTGCCAGCAGTGGTACGGGAGGGGGTCATAGCAATCAGCCCCAGCATTTT	CASSGTGGGHSNQPQHF
TRBV19	-	TRBD2	TRBJ2-4	TGTGCCAGTAGTAACCAGGGACTAGGCAAAAACATTCAGTACTTC	CASSNQGLGKNIQYF
TRBV20-1	-	TRBD1	TRBJ1-1	TGCAGTGCTATTGGACAGGGCGAAGCTTTCTTT	CSAIGQGEAFF
TRBV5-1	-	-	TRBJ1-3	TGCGCCAGCACGTCCCCGGCTCCTTCTGGAAACACCATATATTTT	CASTSPAPSGNTIYF
TRBV19	few	-	TRBJ1-4	TGTGCCAGTAGGATCCAGGGTGGCAGTAGCGAAAAACTGTTTTTT	CASRIQGGSSEKLFF
TRBV28	-	TRBD1	TRBJ1-2	TGTGCCAGCAGTGACAGGGGAAACTATGGCTACACCTTC	CASSDRGNYGYTF
TRBV7-2	-	TRBD1	TRBJ2-7	TGTGCCAGCAGCTTAGTACCGGGACAGGGAAATTACGAGCAGTACTTC	CASSLVPGQGNYEQYF
TRBV11-2	-	TRBD1	TRBJ1-2	TGTGCCAGCAACCTAGCCGGGACAGTCTATGGCTACACCTTC	CASNLAGTVYGYTF
TRBV27	-	TRBD1	TRBJ2-3	TGTGCCAGCAGTTCGAGATGGACAGGGTCCGTAGATACGCAGTATTTT	CASSSRWTGSVDTQYF
TRBV9	-	-	TRBJ2-7	TGTGCCAGCAGCGTAGATACAGGTCTATCTACGAAGCAGTACTTC	CASSVDTGLSTKQYF
TRBV27	-	-	TRBJ2-3	TGTGCCAGCAGTCCCTGGGGGCGCGAAGATACGCAGTATTTT	CASSPWGREDTQYF
TRBV19	once	-	TRBJ2-5	TGTGCCAGTAGTATAAGTAGGGGGGTAATCCAAGAGACCCAGTACTTC	CASSISRGVIQETQYF
TRBV13	-	TRBD1	TRBJ2-2	TGTGCCAGCAGTTCAAACGGACAGGTCATTGGCGGGGAGCTGTTTTTT	CASSSNGQVIGGELFF
TRBV29-1	-	-	TRBJ2-2	TGCAGCGCGAACAGGGACACCGGGGAGCTGTTTTTT	CSANRDTGELFF
TRBV15	-	TRBD1	TRBJ1-1	TGTGCCACCAGTTGGGACAGGGTCTCTGAAGCTTTCTTT	CATSWDRVSEAFF
TRBV29-1	-	-	TRBJ1-1	TGCAGCGCACCCCTCGGAGCAAACATGAACACTGAAGCTTTCTTT	CSAPLGANMNTEAFF
TRBV7-8	-	-	TRBJ2-3	TGTGCCAGCAGCTTGGAACAAGCCAGCACAGATACGCAGTATTTT	CASSLEQASTDTQYF
TRBV5-1	-	TRBD1	TRBJ1-6	TGCGCCAGCAGCCAATATGGGACAGGGGGCGATAATTCACCCCTCCACTTT	CASSQYGTGGDNSPLHF
TRBV9	-	-	TRBJ1-4	TGTGCCAGCAGCGTACAGGGGCGGGAAGAAAAACTGTTTTTT	CASSVQGREEKLFF
TRBV7-9	-	TRBD2	TRBJ2-1	TGTGCCAGCAGCTTAGTCGTGGCGGGGGGGCCGGATGAGCAGTTCTTC	CASSLVVAGGPDEQFF
TRBV6-5	-	TRBD1	TRBJ2-5	TGTGCCAGCACTCGGGACAGGGGTTGGGAGACCCAGTACTTC	CASTRDRGWETQYF
TRBV7-2	-	TRBD2	TRBJ2-1	TGTGCCAGCAGAAATAGCGGGGGTGGTTACAATGAGCAGTTCTTC	CASRNSGGGYNEQFF
TRBV5-1	-	TRBD2	TRBJ2-5	TGCGCCAGCAGCTCATCAAGACTAGCCTACGAGACCCAGTACTTC	CASSSSRLAYETQYF
TRBV4-3	-	-	TRBJ1-6	TGCGCCAGCAGCCAGGCGGCAGGGGCAAATTCACCCCTCCACTTT	CASSQAAGANSPLHF
TRBV6-9	-	TRBD1	TRBJ2-7	TGTGCCAGCAGCCCGGACAGGGCGAACGAGCAGTACTTC	CASSPDRANEQYF
TRBV18	-	-	TRBJ2-3	TGTGCCAGCTCACTTCCGGGACAAAGCACAGATACGCAGTATTTT	CASSLPGQSTDTQYF
TRBV7-2	-	-	TRBJ2-5	TGTGCCAGCAGCCTAGGACAGCCCCGGCGAGAGACCCAGTACTTC	CASSLGQPRRETQYF
TRBV12-3/TRBV12-4	-	-	TRBJ1-1	TGTGCCAGCAATGTGGGCCAGAACACTGAAGCTTTCTTT	CASNVGQNTEAFF
TRBV19	-	-	TRBJ2-1	TGTGCCAGTAGGTCTAACTTAGGGAGGGGGAATGAGCAGTTCTTC	CASRSNLGRGNEQFF
TRBV19	-	-	TRBJ2-7	TGTGCCAGTAGCCAGGACAAAGCCTACGAGCAGTACTTC	CASSQDKAYEQYF
TRBV27	-	TRBD1	TRBJ1-1	TGTGCCAGCAGTTGGACAGGCAACACTGAAGCTTTCTTT	CASSWTGNTEAFF
TRBV7-3	few	-	TRBJ2-2	TGTGCCAGCAGCCCGAACACCGGGGAGCTGTTTTTT	CASSPNTGELFF
TRBV7-2	-	TRBD2	TRBJ2-5	TGTGCCAGCAGCTTTAGCGGGGCTTCTGGAGAGACCCAGTACTTC	CASSFSGASGETQYF
TRBV4-1	-	-	TRBJ1-3	TGCGCCAGCAGCCAAGACCCAGTCGGAGCTGGAAACACCATATATTTT	CASSQDPVGAGNTIYF
TRBV5-5	-	TRBD1	TRBJ1-2	TGTGCCAGCAGCTGGGACAGGGTTCTCGGGAACTATGGCTACACCTTC	CASSWDRVLGNYGYTF
TRBV10-3	-	-	TRBJ2-7	TGTGCCATCAGTCCTGGGTCCGGCAGCTCCTACGAGCAGTACTTC	CAISPGSGSSYEQYF
TRBV2	-	TRBD1	TRBJ2-2	TGTGCCAGCATCCGGGACAGGAACACCGGGGAGCTGTTTTTT	CASIRDRNTGELFF
TRBV5-4	-	TRBD1	TRBJ1-2	TGTGCCGGCCACAGGGGAAACTATGGCTACACCTTC	CAGHRGNYGYTF
TRBV7-6	-	-	TRBJ2-3	TGTGCCAGCAGCTTAGCCCTGCCCCCAGATACGCAGTATTTT	CASSLALPPDTQYF